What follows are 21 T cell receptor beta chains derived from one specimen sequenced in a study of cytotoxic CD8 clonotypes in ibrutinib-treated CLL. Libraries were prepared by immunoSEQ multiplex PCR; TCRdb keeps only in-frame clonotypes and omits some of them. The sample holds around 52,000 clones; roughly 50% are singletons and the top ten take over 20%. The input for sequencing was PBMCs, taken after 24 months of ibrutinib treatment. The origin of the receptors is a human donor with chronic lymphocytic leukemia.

The CDR3 DNA reads TGTGCCAGCAGTCCCGGGACTAGTAGTTACAATGAGCAGTTCTTC. Amino acid sequence: CASSPGTSSYNEQFF. The V gene is TRBV5-4, the J gene TRBJ2-1; TRBD2 matches 8 bases. The length of the CDR3 is 15 residues. Germline V gene lookup returns CDR1 SGHNT and CDR2 YYREEE (reference sequence). V shed 5 bases, J shed 4 bases, and the junction held 8 bases outside the gene matches.

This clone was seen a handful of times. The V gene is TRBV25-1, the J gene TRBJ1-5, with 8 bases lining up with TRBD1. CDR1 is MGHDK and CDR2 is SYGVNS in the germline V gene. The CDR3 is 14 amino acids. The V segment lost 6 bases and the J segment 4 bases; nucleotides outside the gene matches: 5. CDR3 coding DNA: TGTGCCAGCAGAGGGACAGGCCGAAATCAGCCCCAGCATTTT. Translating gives CASRGTGRNQPQHF.

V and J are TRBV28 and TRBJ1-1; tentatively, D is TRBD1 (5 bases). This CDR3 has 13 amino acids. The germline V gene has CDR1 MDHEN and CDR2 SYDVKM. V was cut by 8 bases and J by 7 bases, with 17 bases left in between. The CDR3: CASVGTPLGEAFF. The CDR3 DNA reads TGTGCCAGCGTAGGGACTCCTTTGGGTGAAGCTTTCTTT.

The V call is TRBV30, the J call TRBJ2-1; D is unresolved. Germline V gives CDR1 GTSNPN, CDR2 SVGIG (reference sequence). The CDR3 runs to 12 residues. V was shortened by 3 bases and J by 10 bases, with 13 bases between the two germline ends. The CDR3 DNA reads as TGTGCCTGGAGCTCCTCCGGCTGGGAGCAGTTCTTC. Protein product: CAWSSSGWEQFF.

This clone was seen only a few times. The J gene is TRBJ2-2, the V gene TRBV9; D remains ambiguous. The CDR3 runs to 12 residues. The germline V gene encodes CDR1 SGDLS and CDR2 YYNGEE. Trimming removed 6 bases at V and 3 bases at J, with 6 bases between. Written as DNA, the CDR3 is TGTGCCAGCAACGATTACACCGGGGAGCTGTTTTTT. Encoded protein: CASNDYTGELFF.

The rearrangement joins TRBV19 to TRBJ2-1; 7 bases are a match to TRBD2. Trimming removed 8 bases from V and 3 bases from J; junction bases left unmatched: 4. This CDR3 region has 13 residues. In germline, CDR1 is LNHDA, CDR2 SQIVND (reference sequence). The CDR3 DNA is TGTGCCAGTGATAGCGGGTTCTACAATGAGCAGTTCTTC. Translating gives CASDSGFYNEQFF.

The DNA of the CDR3 is TGTGCCAGCAGCCCAGCATGGAACACCGGGGAGCTGTTTTTT. Its protein is CASSPAWNTGELFF. The chain recombines TRBV11-1 with TRBJ2-2; D is undetermined. There are 14 residues in the CDR3. Trimming pared 5 bases from V and 1 base from J, leaving 8 bases between. Germline loops: CDR1 SGHAT, CDR2 FQDESV (reference sequence).

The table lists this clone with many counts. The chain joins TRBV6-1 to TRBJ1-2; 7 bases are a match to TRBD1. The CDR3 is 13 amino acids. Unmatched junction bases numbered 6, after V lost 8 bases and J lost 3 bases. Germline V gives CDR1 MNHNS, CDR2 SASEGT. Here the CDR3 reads CASDIDRDYGYTF. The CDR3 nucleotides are TGTGCCAGCGATATCGACAGGGACTATGGCTACACCTTC.

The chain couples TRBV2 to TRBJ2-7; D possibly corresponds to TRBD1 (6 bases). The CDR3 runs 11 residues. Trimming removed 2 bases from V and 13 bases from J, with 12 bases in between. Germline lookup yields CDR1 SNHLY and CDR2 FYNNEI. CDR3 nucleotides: TGTGCCAGCAGTGAAATCCAGGGGAATTACTTC. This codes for CASSEIQGNYF.

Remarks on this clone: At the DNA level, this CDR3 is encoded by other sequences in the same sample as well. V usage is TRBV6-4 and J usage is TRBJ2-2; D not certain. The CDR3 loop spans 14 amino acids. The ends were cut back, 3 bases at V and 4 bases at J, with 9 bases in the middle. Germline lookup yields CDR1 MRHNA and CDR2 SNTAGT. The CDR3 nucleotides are TGTGCCAGCAGTGAAGCGCCCGCCACCGGGGAGCTGTTTTTT. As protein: CASSEAPATGELFF.

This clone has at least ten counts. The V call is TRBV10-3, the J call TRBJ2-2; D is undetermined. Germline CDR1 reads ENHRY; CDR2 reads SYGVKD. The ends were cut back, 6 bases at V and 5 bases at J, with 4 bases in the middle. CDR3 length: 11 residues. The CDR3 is CAISWTGELFF. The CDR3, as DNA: TGTGCCATCAGCTGGACCGGGGAGCTGTTTTTT.

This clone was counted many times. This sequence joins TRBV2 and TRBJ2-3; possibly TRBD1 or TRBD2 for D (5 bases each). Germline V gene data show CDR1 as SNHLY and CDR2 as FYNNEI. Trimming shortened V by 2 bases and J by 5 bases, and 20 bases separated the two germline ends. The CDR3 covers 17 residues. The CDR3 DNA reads TGTGCCAGCAGTGAAAGCAGGGCCCTATCCCGGGGAGATACGCAGTATTTT. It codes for CASSESRALSRGDTQYF.

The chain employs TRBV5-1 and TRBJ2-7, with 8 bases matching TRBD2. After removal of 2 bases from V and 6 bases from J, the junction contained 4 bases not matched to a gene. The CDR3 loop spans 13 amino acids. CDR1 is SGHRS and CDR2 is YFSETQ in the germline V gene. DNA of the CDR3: TGCGCCAGCAGCTTCAGCGGGGGCGGCGAGCAGTACTTC. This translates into CASSFSGGGEQYF.

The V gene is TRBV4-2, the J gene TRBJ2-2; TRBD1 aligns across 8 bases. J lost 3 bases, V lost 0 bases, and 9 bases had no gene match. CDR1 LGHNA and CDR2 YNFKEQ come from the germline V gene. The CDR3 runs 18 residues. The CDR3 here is CASSQESVTGGHTGELFF. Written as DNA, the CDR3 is TGTGCCAGCAGCCAAGAGAGCGTAACAGGGGGTCACACCGGGGAGCTGTTTTTT.

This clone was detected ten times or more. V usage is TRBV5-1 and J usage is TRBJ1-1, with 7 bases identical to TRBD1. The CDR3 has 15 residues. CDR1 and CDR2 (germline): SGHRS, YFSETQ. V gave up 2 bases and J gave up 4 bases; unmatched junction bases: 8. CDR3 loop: CASSLTGAGATEAFF. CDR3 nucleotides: TGCGCCAGCAGCTTAACAGGGGCAGGAGCCACTGAAGCTTTCTTT.

The CDR3 loop reads CASSRLPSNEQFF. The DNA for the CDR3 is TGTGCCAGCAGCCGACTACCTTCCAATGAGCAGTTCTTC. This chain links TRBV6-5 with TRBJ2-1; perhaps TRBD2 as D (5 bases). The germline gives CDR1 MNHEY, CDR2 SVGAGI. V lost 6 bases to trimming and J lost 6 bases, with 12 bases between them. There are 13 residues in the CDR3.

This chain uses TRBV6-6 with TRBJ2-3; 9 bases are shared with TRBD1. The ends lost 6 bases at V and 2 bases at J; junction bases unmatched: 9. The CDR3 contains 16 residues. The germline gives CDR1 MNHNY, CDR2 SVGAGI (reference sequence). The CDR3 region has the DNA TGTGCCAGCAGCTGGGACAGGGAACTTTACACAGATACGCAGTATTTT. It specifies CASSWDRELYTDTQYF.

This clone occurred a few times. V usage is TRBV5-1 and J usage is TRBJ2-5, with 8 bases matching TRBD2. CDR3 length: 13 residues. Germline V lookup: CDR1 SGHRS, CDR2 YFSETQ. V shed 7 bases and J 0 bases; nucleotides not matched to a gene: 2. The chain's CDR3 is CASREGDQETQYF. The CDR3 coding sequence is TGCGCCAGCCGGGAGGGGGACCAAGAGACCCAGTACTTC.

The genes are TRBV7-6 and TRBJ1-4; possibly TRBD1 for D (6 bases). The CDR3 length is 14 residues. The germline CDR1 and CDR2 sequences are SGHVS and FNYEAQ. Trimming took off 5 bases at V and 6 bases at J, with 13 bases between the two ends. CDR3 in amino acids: CASSPGAGYEKLFF. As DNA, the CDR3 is TGTGCCAGCAGCCCGGGGGCGGGGTATGAAAAACTGTTTTTT.

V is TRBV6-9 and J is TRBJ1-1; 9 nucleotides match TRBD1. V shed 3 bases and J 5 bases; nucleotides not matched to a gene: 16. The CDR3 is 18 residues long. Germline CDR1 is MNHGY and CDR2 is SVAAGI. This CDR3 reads CASSYLRNLQGADTEAFF. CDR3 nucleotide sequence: TGTGCCAGCAGTTACTTGCGGAACTTACAGGGGGCGGATACTGAAGCTTTCTTT.

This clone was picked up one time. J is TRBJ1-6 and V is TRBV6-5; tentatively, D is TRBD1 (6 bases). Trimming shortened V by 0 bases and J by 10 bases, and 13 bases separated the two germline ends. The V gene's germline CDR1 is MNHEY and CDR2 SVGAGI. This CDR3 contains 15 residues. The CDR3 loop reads CASSYSKGGLSPLHF. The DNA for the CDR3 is TGTGCCAGCAGTTACTCGAAGGGGGGTCTCTCACCCCTCCACTTT.